The 21 T cell receptor beta chains in this list originate from one sample, sequenced in a study of blood T cell repertoires in COVID-19. The protocol was immunoSEQ multiplex PCR, while the TCRdb copy is restricted to in-frame clones and leaves out a portion. The repertoire consists of about 220,000 clones, with about nine tenths occurring once and the leading ten covering 3% to 4.5%. Sequencing used PBMCs or T cells enriched from blood (not recorded which). Receptor source: a woman aged 40 to 55 with acute COVID-19.

The V and J genes are TRBV19 and TRBJ2-3; TRBD2 aligns across 9 bases. The CDR3 has 15 residues. J was trimmed by 2 bases and V by 5 bases; bases with no gene match: 5. Germline CDR1 LNHDA, CDR2 SQIVND (reference sequence). This CDR3 reads CASSSPGLATDTQYF. CDR3 DNA sequence: TGTGCCAGTAGTTCCCCGGGACTAGCCACAGATACGCAGTATTTT.

The genes are TRBV2 and TRBJ2-5, with D tentatively TRBD2 (5 bases). Germline CDR1 and CDR2: SNHLY and FYNNEI. The CDR3 has 15 amino acids. The V gene lost 6 bases and the J gene lost 2 bases, with 16 bases spanning the gap. The CDR3 loop is CASRRESAPQETQYF. CDR3 bases: TGTGCCAGCAGGAGGGAGTCGGCGCCTCAAGAGACCCAGTACTTC.

The chain is built from TRBV24-1 and TRBJ2-2, with D possibly TRBD2 on 5 matching bases. Germline CDR1 KGHDR, CDR2 SFDVKD. V lost 0 bases and J 3 bases, leaving 7 bases between the germline ends. The CDR3 runs to 15 residues. The CDR3 nucleotides are TGTGCCACCAGTGATTTGTCCGGGGACACCGGGGAGCTGTTTTTT. It is translated as CATSDLSGDTGELFF.

V gene TRBV3-1 (or the pseudogene TRBV3-2) combines with J gene TRBJ1-2, with 7 bases that match TRBD1. Germline V gives CDR1 LGHDT, CDR2 YNNKEL (reference sequence). Unmatched junction bases numbered 8, after V lost 0 bases and J lost 1 base. This CDR3 region has 17 residues. CDR3 in amino acids: CASSQETLAGGNYGYTF. The CDR3 nucleotides read TGTGCCAGCAGCCAAGAAACGTTAGCAGGGGGTAACTATGGCTACACCTTC.

The rearrangement joins TRBV7-8 to TRBJ1-6, with TRBD1 matching 7 bases. CDR3 length equals 17 residues. Germline lookup yields CDR1 SGHVS and CDR2 FQNEAQ. The J segment lost 10 bases and the V segment lost 5 bases, leaving 17 bases of the junction unmatched. DNA of the CDR3: TGTGCCAGCAGCCAATCCGGGACAGCAGCCCCGAACTCACCCCTCCACTTT. It encodes CASSQSGTAAPNSPLHF.

The chain combines TRBV19 with TRBJ1-1; 12 bases fit TRBD1. With V trimmed by 1 base and J by 4 bases, 4 bases remained unmatched. The CDR3 extends over 16 amino acids. CDR1 is LNHDA, CDR2 SQIVND, per germline (reference sequence). The CDR3 protein is CASSIGLGQGATEAFF. CDR3 in DNA: TGTGCCAGTAGTATAGGGTTGGGACAGGGGGCCACTGAAGCTTTCTTT.

This clone was recorded a few times. V is TRBV12-3 or TRBV12-4 and J is TRBJ1-5; no clear D gene. The CDR3 consists of 13 residues. Trimming stripped 5 bases from V and 2 bases from J, with 7 bases between. This CDR3 is CASSPGGNQPQHF. The CDR3 DNA is TGTGCCAGCAGTCCCGGAGGCAATCAGCCCCAGCATTTT.

This chain links TRBV11-2 with TRBJ2-3; 11 nucleotides agree with TRBD2. Losses at the gene ends were 4 bases for V and 4 bases for J; bases not matched to a gene: 4. CDR1 is SGHAT and CDR2 is FQNNGV in the germline V gene. This CDR3 spans 15 amino acids. The CDR3 DNA reads as TGTGCCAGCAGCTCCCAGGGACTAGCGGCAGATACGCAGTATTTT. It translates to CASSSQGLAADTQYF.

This clone was picked up one time. The V and J genes are TRBV27 and TRBJ2-1; D might be TRBD2 (5 bases). CDR1 is MNHEY, CDR2 SMNVEV, per germline (reference sequence). CDR3 size: 15 residues. V dropped 5 bases and J dropped 2 bases, with 13 bases sitting between them. The CDR3 region has the DNA TGTGCCAGCAGTGGTGCGGGCCCGCCCTACAATGAGCAGTTCTTC. Its protein is CASSGAGPPYNEQFF.

The sample holds one count of this clone. The gene calls are TRBV3-1 (or the pseudogene TRBV3-2) and TRBJ2-3; weak D call: TRBD1 (5 bases). V was pared by 3 bases and J by 1 base, with 11 bases between. This CDR3 spans 15 amino acids. CDR1 is LGHDT, CDR2 YNNKEL, per germline (reference sequence). CDR3 loop: CASSQGGARTDTQYF. In DNA form, the CDR3 reads TGTGCCAGCAGCCAGGGTGGGGCCCGCACAGATACGCAGTATTTT.

This sequence joins TRBV19 and TRBJ2-3; tentative D call: TRBD2 (6 bases). There are 17 residues in the CDR3. V was trimmed by 4 bases and J by 6 bases, leaving 23 bases between them. CDR1 and CDR2 (germline): LNHDA, SQIVND (reference sequence). For the CDR3, the DNA is TGTGCCAGTAGTAAGACTAGTGATCTCAGAGCGCGGGATACGCAGTATTTT. This gives the protein CASSKTSDLRARDTQYF.

V and J are TRBV2 and TRBJ1-6; 8 bases are shared with TRBD1. Per the germline V gene, CDR1 is SNHLY and CDR2 is FYNNEI. CDR3 length equals 15 residues. V shed 4 bases and J 7 bases; nucleotides not matched to a gene: 6. CDR3 sequence reads: CASSVPAGGNSPLHF. DNA of the CDR3: TGTGCCAGCAGTGTCCCCGCAGGGGGCAATTCACCCCTCCACTTT.

The genes are TRBV7-2 and TRBJ1-2, with 8 bases lining up with TRBD1. V lost 5 bases to trimming and J lost 3 bases; unmatched junction nucleotides: 5. The CDR3 has 14 residues. Germline V lookup: CDR1 SGHTA, CDR2 FQGNSA. In DNA, the CDR3 is TGTGCCAGCAGCCTTGGACAGGGTGACTATGGCTACACCTTC. Translating it yields CASSLGQGDYGYTF.

As for this clone: Other nucleotide sequences from this sample produce the same CDR3. The gene calls are TRBV5-1 and TRBJ1-2; no firm D call. Germline V gives CDR1 SGHRS, CDR2 YFSETQ. The ends were cut back, 0 bases at V and 1 base at J, with 7 bases in the middle. The CDR3 has 14 residues. The CDR3 reads CASSLARGNYGYTF. CDR3 DNA: TGCGCCAGCAGCTTGGCTCGGGGTAACTATGGCTACACCTTC.

The chain has TRBV27 and TRBJ2-1, with 9 bases that match TRBD1. The germline V gene has CDR1 MNHEY and CDR2 SMNVEV (reference sequence). Trimming at V came to 4 bases and at J to 7 bases, leaving 8 bases not matched to a gene. The length of the CDR3 is 15 residues. This chain's CDR3 is CASSSLDRGYNEQFF. As DNA, the CDR3 is TGTGCCAGCAGTTCCCTGGACAGGGGCTATAATGAGCAGTTCTTC.

The V call is TRBV9, the J call TRBJ2-6, with D maybe TRBD2 (6 bases). The germline V and J ends were trimmed by 0 bases and 1 base, with 11 bases remaining between them. Germline V gives CDR1 SGDLS, CDR2 YYNGEE. This CDR3 is built from 17 residues. The CDR3 nucleotides read TGTGCCAGCAGCGTAGGGACGGGGAGGTCTGGGGCCAACGTCCTGACTTTC. This gives the protein CASSVGTGRSGANVLTF.

The chain employs TRBV4-1 and TRBJ1-1; D not resolved. Germline loops: CDR1 MGHRA, CDR2 YSYEKL. Trimming removed 2 bases from V and 6 bases from J, with 10 bases in between. This CDR3 region has 13 residues. This CDR3 reads CASSQTLGAEAFF. The CDR3 coding sequence is TGCGCCAGCAGCCAAACTCTCGGGGCTGAAGCTTTCTTT.

The rearrangement uses TRBV29-1 and TRBJ1-3; D perhaps matches TRBD1 (5 bases). Between the trimmed V and J ends, which lost 7 bases and 2 bases, there was a span of 12 bases. CDR1 is SQVTM and CDR2 is ANQGSEA in the germline V gene. The CDR3 covers 13 residues. The CDR3 spells CSGKRGTGNTIYF. The DNA of the CDR3 is TGCAGCGGGAAAAGGGGAACTGGAAACACCATATATTTT.

The genes are TRBV7-2 and TRBJ2-3; 9 bases fit TRBD2. The CDR3 extends over 16 amino acids. The V segment lost 1 base and the J segment 4 bases; nucleotides outside the gene matches: 6. CDR1 is SGHTA and CDR2 is FQGNSA in the germline V gene. The CDR3: CASSLVWRGGADTQYF. In DNA form, the CDR3 reads TGTGCCAGCAGCTTAGTTTGGCGGGGGGGCGCAGATACGCAGTATTTT.

The J gene is TRBJ1-2, the V gene TRBV6-5; possible D gene TRBD1, 5 bases. Germline V gene sequence: CDR1 MNHEY, CDR2 SVGAGI. V was pared by 6 bases and J by 4 bases, with 12 bases between. The CDR3 has 13 residues. The CDR3 DNA reads TGTGCCAGCAGATTGCGGGACTTCTATGGCTACACCTTC. It encodes CASRLRDFYGYTF.

The chain couples TRBV5-1 to TRBJ1-3; a possible D gene is TRBD1 (6 bases). Trimming took 0 bases from V and 3 from J, leaving 13 bases between them. Germline values: CDR1 SGHRS, CDR2 YFSETQ. This CDR3 contains 16 residues. Written as DNA, the CDR3 is TGCGCCAGCAGCTTGGCCGGACAGCGGTTTGGAAACACCATATATTTT. Its translation is CASSLAGQRFGNTIYF.